This TCR beta chain emerged from a study of T cells in Graves' hyperthyroidism and ophthalmopathy. Amplification targeted TCR beta CDR3 regions from RNA transcripts. The HTBI set primed first-round TCR CDR3 RT-PCR. TCRdb called the multiplex PCR reads again in MiXCR, with one record for every CDR3 protein. The sample carries over 300,000 distinct CDR3 sequences, approximately 14% recorded once. V lost 6 bases and J lost 1, with 9 bases in between. The CDR3 contains 13 residues. In this sample, this clonotype turned up many times. The rearrangement links TRBV12-3 or TRBV12-4 to TRBJ1-1, with no clear D. The sample taken for sequencing was blood. The sequence was obtained from a woman aged 60-70 years with Graves' hyperthyroidism. CDR3 residues: CASRYYENTEAFF. For the CDR3, the DNA is TGTGCCAGCAGGTATTACGAGAACACTGAAGCTTTCTTT.